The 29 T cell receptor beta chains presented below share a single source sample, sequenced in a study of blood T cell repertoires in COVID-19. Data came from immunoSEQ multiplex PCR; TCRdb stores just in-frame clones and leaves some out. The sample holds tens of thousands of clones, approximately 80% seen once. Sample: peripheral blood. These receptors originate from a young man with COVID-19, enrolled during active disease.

CDR3 in amino acids: CASSYGAGYEQYF. The CDR3 DNA reads TGTGCCAGCAGTTACGGTGCCGGCTACGAGCAGTACTTC. The chain employs TRBV6-5 and TRBJ2-7; D is undetermined. Germline V gene data show CDR1 as MNHEY and CDR2 as SVGAGI. V lost 2 bases and J 3 bases, leaving 8 bases between the germline ends. This CDR3 region has 13 residues.

The CDR3 protein is CAISEPRLAHYNEQFF. The CDR3 coding sequence is TGTGCCATCAGTGAGCCGAGACTAGCCCACTACAATGAGCAGTTCTTC. This chain links TRBV10-3 with TRBJ2-1; 7 bases line up with TRBD2. The CDR3 has 16 residues. Trimming at V came to 2 bases and at J to 3 bases, leaving 7 bases not matched to a gene. Germline V CDR1 and CDR2: ENHRY, SYGVKD.

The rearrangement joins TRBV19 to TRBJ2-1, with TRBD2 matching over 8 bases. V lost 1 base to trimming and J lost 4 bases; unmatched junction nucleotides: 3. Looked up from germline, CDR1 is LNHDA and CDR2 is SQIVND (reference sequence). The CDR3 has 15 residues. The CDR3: CASSIGREAYNEQFF. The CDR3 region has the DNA TGTGCCAGTAGTATAGGGCGGGAGGCTTACAATGAGCAGTTCTTC.

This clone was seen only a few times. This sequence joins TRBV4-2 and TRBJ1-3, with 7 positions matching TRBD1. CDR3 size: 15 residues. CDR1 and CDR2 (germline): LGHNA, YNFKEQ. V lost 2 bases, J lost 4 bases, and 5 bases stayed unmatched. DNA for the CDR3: TGTGCCAGCAGCCAAAATACAGGGGAAGGAAACACCATATATTTT. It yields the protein CASSQNTGEGNTIYF.

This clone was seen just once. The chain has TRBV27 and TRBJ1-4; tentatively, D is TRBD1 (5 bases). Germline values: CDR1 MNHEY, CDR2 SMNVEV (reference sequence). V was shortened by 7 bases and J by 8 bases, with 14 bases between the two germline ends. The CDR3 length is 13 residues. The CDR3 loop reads CASKTLKGEKLFF. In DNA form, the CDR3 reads TGTGCCAGCAAAACCCTAAAGGGGGAAAAACTGTTTTTT.

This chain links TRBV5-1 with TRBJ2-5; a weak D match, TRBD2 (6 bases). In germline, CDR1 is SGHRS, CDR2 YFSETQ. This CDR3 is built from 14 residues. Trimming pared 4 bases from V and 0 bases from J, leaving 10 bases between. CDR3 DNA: TGCGCCAGCAGCCCGTGGGGGGACCAAGAGACCCAGTACTTC. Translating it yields CASSPWGDQETQYF. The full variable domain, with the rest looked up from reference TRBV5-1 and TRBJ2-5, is KAGVTQTPRYLIKTRGQQVTLSCSPISGHRSVSWYQQTPGQGLQFLFEYFSETQRNKGNFPGRFSGRQFSNSRSEMNVSTLELGDSALYLCASSPWGDQETQYFGPGTRLLVL.

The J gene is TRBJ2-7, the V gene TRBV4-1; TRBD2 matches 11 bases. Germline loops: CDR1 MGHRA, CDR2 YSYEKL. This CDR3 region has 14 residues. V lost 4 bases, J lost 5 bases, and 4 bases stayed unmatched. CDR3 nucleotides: TGCGCCAGCAGCCCGCTAGCGGGAGGTGACGAGCAGTACTTC. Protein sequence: CASSPLAGGDEQYF.

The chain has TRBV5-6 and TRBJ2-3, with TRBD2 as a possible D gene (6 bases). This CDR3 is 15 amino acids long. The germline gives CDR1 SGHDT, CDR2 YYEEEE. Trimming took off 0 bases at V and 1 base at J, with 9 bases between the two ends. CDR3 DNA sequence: TGTGCCAGCAGCTTGGGGACTACACGCACAGATACGCAGTATTTT. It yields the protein CASSLGTTRTDTQYF.

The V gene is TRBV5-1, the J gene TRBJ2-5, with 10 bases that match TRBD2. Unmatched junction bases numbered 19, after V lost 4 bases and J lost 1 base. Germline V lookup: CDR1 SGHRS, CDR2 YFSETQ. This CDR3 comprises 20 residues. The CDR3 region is CASSTFGIPLAGVPQETQYF. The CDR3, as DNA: TGCGCCAGCAGCACGTTTGGTATTCCGCTAGCGGGAGTCCCCCAAGAGACCCAGTACTTC.

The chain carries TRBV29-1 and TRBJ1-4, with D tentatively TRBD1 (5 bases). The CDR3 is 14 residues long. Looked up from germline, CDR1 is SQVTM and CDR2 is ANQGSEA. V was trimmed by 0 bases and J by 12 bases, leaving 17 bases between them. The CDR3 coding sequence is TGCAGCGTTGAAGATCACCGTGGACATTCCGAACTGTTTTTT. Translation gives CSVEDHRGHSELFF.

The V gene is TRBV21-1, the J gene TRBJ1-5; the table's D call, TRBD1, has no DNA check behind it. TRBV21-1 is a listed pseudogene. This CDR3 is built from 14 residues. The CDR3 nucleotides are TGTGCCAGCAGCAATTACAGGGGCTCCGGGCCCCAGCATTTT. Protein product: CASSNYRGSGPQHF.

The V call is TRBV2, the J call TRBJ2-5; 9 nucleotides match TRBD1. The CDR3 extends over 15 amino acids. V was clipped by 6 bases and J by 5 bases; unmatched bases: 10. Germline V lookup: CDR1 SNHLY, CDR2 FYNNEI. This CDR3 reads CASRATGGGGETQYF. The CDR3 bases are TGTGCCAGCAGAGCAACAGGGGGCGGAGGGGAGACCCAGTACTTC.

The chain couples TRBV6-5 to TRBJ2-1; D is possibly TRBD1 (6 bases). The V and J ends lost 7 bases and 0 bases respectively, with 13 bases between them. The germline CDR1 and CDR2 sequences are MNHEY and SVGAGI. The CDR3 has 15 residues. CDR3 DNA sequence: TGTGCCAGCACTCTGGGGGCAGGCTCCTACAATGAGCAGTTCTTC. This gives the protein CASTLGAGSYNEQFF.

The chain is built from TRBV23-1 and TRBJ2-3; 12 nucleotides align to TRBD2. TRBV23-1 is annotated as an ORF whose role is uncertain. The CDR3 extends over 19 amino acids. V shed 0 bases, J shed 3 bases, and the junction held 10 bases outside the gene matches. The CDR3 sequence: CASSQSRLAGGPETDTQYF. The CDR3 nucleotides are TGCGCCAGCAGTCAATCGAGGCTAGCGGGAGGGCCTGAAACAGATACGCAGTATTTT.

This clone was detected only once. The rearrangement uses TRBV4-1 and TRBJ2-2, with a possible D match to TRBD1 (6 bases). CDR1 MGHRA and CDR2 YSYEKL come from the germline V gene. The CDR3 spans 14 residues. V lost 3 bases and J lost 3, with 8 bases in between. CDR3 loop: CASSQGQYTGELFF. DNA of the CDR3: TGCGCCAGCAGCCAGGGACAATACACCGGGGAGCTGTTTTTT.

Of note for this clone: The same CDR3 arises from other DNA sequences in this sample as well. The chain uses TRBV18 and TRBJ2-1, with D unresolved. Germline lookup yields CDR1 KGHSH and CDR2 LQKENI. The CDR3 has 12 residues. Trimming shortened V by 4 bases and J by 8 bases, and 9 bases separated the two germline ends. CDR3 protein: CASSREVDEQFF. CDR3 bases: TGTGCCAGCTCACGCGAGGTTGATGAGCAGTTCTTC.

In nucleotides, the CDR3 is TGTGCCAGCAGGGGGAGAGGGCAGGGCTACACCTTC. Its protein is CASRGRGQGYTF. The chain joins TRBV5-6 to TRBJ1-2; D call uncertain. V was clipped by 5 bases and J by 8 bases, with 13 bases between them. CDR1 is SGHDT, CDR2 YYEEEE, per germline. The CDR3 is made up of 12 amino acids.

The CDR3 nucleotides are TGTGCCAGCAGCCAAGATTCCTGGAGGGGCGATGGCTACACCTTC. This gives the protein CASSQDSWRGDGYTF. This chain connects TRBV3-1 (or the pseudogene TRBV3-2) to TRBJ1-2; TRBD1 might be the D (5 bases). CDR3 size: 15 residues. Germline V gene sequence: CDR1 LGHDT, CDR2 YNNKEL (reference sequence). V gave up 0 bases and J gave up 6 bases, with 14 bases separating them.

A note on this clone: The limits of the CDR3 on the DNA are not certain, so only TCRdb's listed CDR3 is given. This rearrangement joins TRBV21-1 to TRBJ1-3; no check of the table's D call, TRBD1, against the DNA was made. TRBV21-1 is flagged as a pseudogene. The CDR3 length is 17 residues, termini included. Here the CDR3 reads CASSKVGPGTGRNTIYF.

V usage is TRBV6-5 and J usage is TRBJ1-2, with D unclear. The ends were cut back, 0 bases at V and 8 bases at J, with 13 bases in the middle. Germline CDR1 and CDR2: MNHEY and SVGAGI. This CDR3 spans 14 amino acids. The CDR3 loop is CASSYSSGFKGYTF. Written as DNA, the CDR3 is TGTGCCAGCAGTTACTCCTCGGGATTTAAGGGCTACACCTTC.

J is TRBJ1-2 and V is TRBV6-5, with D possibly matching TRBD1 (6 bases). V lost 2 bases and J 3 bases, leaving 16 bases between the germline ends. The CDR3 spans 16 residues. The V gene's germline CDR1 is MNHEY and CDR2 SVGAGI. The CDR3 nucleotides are TGTGCCAGCAGTTACGGGTTGGGGGGGCAAGACTATGGCTACACCTTC. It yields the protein CASSYGLGGQDYGYTF.

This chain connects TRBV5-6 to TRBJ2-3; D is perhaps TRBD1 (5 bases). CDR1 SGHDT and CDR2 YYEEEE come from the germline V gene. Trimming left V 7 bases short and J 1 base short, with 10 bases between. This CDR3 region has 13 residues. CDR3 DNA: TGTGCCAGCGCGACCAGGGGCACAGATACGCAGTATTTT. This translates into CASATRGTDTQYF.

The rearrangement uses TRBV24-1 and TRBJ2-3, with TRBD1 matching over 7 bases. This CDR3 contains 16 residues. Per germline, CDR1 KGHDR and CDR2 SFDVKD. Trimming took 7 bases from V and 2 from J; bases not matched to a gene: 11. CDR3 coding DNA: TGTGCCACCAGCAGCCTTCAGACAGGGAACACAGATACGCAGTATTTT. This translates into CATSSLQTGNTDTQYF.

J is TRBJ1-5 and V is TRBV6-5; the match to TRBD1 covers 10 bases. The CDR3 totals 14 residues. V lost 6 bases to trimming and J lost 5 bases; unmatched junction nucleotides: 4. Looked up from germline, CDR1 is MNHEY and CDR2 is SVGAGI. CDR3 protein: CASSRGTGDQPQHF. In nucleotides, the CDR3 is TGTGCCAGCAGCCGAGGGACAGGGGATCAGCCCCAGCATTTT.

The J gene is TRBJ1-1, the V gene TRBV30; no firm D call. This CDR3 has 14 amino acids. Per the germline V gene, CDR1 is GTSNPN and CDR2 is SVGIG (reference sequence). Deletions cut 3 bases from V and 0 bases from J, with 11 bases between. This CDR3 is CAWSSVRLNTEAFF. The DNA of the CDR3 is TGTGCCTGGAGCTCGGTGCGCCTGAACACTGAAGCTTTCTTT.

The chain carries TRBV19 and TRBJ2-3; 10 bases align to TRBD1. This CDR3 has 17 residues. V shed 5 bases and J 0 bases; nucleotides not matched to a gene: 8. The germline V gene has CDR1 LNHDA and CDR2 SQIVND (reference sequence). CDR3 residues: CASSGRRQGASTDTQYF. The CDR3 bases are TGTGCCAGTAGTGGTCGGCGACAGGGGGCGAGCACAGATACGCAGTATTTT.

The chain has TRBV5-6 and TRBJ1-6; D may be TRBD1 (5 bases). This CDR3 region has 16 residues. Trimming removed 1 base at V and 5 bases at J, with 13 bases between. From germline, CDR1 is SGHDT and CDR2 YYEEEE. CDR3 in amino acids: CASSLSRGVNNSPLHF. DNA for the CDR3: TGTGCCAGCAGCTTGAGTCGGGGGGTTAATAATTCACCCCTCCACTTT.

The CDR3 region has the DNA TGTGCCAGCGGGTCTCATGGGGAGGGCCAAGAGACCCAGTACTTC. It codes for CASGSHGEGQETQYF. The rearrangement links TRBV2 to TRBJ2-5; 7 bases fit TRBD2. CDR1 and CDR2 (germline): SNHLY, FYNNEI. The CDR3 totals 15 residues. J was trimmed by 1 base and V by 8 bases; bases with no gene match: 10.

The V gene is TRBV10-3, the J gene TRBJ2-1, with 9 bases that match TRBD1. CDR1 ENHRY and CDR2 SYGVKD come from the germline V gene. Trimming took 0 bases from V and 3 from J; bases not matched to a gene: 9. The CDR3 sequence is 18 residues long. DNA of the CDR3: TGTGCCATCAGTGAGTCGTCGTTCGGGGACAGGGACTACAATGAGCAGTTCTTC. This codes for CAISESSFGDRDYNEQFF.